This TCR beta chain comes out of a study of T cell changes during pregnancy in multiple sclerosis. The germline V gene encodes CDR1 MDHEN and CDR2 SYDVKM. The CDR3 length is 12 residues. V was cut by 2 bases and J by 6 bases, with 8 bases left in between. Clones were read by immunoSEQ multiplex PCR, and TCRdb kept only the in-frame ones, dropping some. This sample has fewer than 35,000 clones, with about nine tenths found just once. The origin of this receptor is a female donor in good health, enrolled as a control in a pregnancy study. This specimen consisted of CD4+ T cells from peripheral blood mononuclear cells, obtained in the third trimester of pregnancy. This chain links TRBV28 with TRBJ2-7; TRBD2 might be the D (5 bases). This chain's CDR3 is CASSLKRAEQYF. Here the CDR3 DNA reads TGTGCCAGCAGTTTAAAGAGGGCCGAGCAGTACTTC.